This T cell receptor beta chain was sequenced for a study of cytomegalovirus exposure and HLA in healthy donors. This CDR3 has 15 residues. CDR1 is SGHDN, CDR2 FVKESK, per germline. J was trimmed by 8 bases and V by 4 bases; bases with no gene match: 8. 60 Vbeta and 13 Jbeta primers were used in PCR. Profiled with immunoSEQ multiplex PCR; TCRdb holds only in-frame clones, not every one. The repertoire consists of around 190,000 clones, with roughly 77% occurring once and the leading ten covering about 5%. The chain uses TRBV14 and TRBJ1-4; the match to TRBD1 covers 9 bases. Sequencing was carried out using PBMCs. The source is a man aged 25-45 years in good health and CMV-seropositive. The CDR3 sequence is CASSRTGEGNEKLFF. The CDR3 DNA sequence: TGTGCCAGCAGCCGGACAGGGGAAGGGAACGAAAAACTGTTTTTT.